These 16 T cell receptor beta chains originate from one sample sequenced in a study of T-cell reconstitution after alpha-beta-depleted transplantation in children. TCRbeta library preparation incorporated unique molecular identifiers. In TCRdb, the PCR reads were re-called with MiXCR into one record per CDR3 protein. The profile shows around 960,000 distinct CDR3 sequences, roughly 29% of them singletons. This material consisted of PBMCs, mostly from graft donor cells, taken 360 days after TCRalphabeta/CD19-depleted stem cell transplant. All receptors come from a boy younger than two who had a stem cell transplant for SCID, so the T cells may come from the graft donor.

V is TRBV4-3 and J is TRBJ2-1; D not resolved. The CDR3 is made up of 15 amino acids. Germline-derived CDR1 and CDR2 are LGHNA and YSLEER. Trimming left V 4 bases short and J 0 bases short, with 10 bases between. The CDR3 DNA is TGCGCCAGCAGCCCCATCGCGAGCTCCTACAATGAGCAGTTCTTC. Its translation is CASSPIASSYNEQFF.

This clonotype was counted only a few times. The CDR3 DNA follows: TGCAGCTTCCGACTGGGGATTGGGGGGGAGCTGTTTTTT. Protein sequence: CSFRLGIGGELFF. The chain employs TRBV29-1 and TRBJ2-2; D unresolved. V was cut by 8 bases and J by 8 bases, with 18 bases left in between. CDR3 length: 13 residues. Germline V gene sequence: CDR1 SQVTM, CDR2 ANQGSEA.

The rearrangement uses TRBV6-2 or TRBV6-3 and TRBJ2-2; D perhaps matches TRBD2 (6 bases). Germline V gene sequence: CDR1 MNHEY, CDR2 SVGEGT. The CDR3 is 13 amino acids. Trimming took off 4 bases at V and 5 bases at J, with 8 bases between the two ends. The CDR3, as DNA: TGTGCCAGCAGTTTTGCGGGGACCGGGGAGCTGTTTTTT. Translation: CASSFAGTGELFF.

This clonotype was counted a single time. The V and J genes are TRBV12-5 and TRBJ2-5; D call uncertain. Per germline, CDR1 LGHNT and CDR2 FRNRAP. The germline V and J ends were trimmed by 0 bases and 5 bases, with 13 bases remaining between them. The CDR3 is 15 amino acids. The chain's CDR3 is CASGLVLGAGETQYF. Here the CDR3 DNA reads TGTGCTAGTGGTTTGGTACTTGGTGCTGGGGAGACCCAGTACTTC.

This clonotype appeared a few times. This rearrangement joins TRBV4-1 to TRBJ2-2; D may be TRBD2 (5 bases). V was shortened by 0 bases and J by 4 bases, with 15 bases between the two germline ends. CDR3 length: 17 amino acids. The germline gives CDR1 MGHRA, CDR2 YSYEKL. This CDR3 is CASSQEELWAGTGELFF. As DNA, the CDR3 is TGCGCCAGCAGCCAAGAAGAACTTTGGGCGGGCACCGGGGAGCTGTTTTTT.

The V call is TRBV14, the J call TRBJ2-1, with D uncertain. CDR1 and CDR2 from the germline V gene are SGHDN and FVKESK. This CDR3 spans 15 amino acids. V gave up 0 bases and J gave up 9 bases, with 15 bases separating them. In DNA, the CDR3 is TGTGCCAGCAGCCAAGAATTACACCCGGTCGGTGAGCAGTTCTTC. Translation gives CASSQELHPVGEQFF.

The table lists this clonotype with a few counts. This chain joins TRBV24-1 and TRBJ2-4; TRBD1 matches at 8 bases. The V gene's germline CDR1 is KGHDR and CDR2 SFDVKD. V trimming: 3 bases; J trimming: 7 bases; junction bases outside the gene matches: 7. This CDR3 contains 15 residues. The CDR3 nucleotides read TGTGCCACCAGTGATCCCGGGACAGGAGTGAACATTCAGTACTTC. Amino acids: CATSDPGTGVNIQYF.

This clonotype has just one count. The chain uses TRBV12-3 or TRBV12-4 and TRBJ1-1, with D perhaps matching TRBD1 (6 bases). This CDR3 has 16 residues. V was shortened by 5 bases and J by 1 base, with 17 bases between the two germline ends. The CDR3 loop is CASSPTGAVGNTEAFF. The CDR3 DNA sequence: TGTGCCAGCAGTCCCACGGGGGCTGTGGGGAACACTGAAGCTTTCTTT.

This rearrangement joins TRBV29-1 to TRBJ2-7, with D unresolved. The germline gives CDR1 SQVTM, CDR2 ANQGSEA. Trimming removed 1 base from V and 3 bases from J, with 4 bases in between. The CDR3 consists of 11 residues. The CDR3 protein is CSVEAGYEQYF. CDR3 DNA: TGCAGCGTTGAAGCAGGCTACGAGCAGTACTTC.

V usage is TRBV28 and J usage is TRBJ2-1; the D gene is possibly TRBD1 (6 bases). CDR1 is MDHEN and CDR2 is SYDVKM in the germline V gene. This CDR3 contains 16 residues. V was cut by 3 bases and J by 4 bases, with 16 bases left in between. The CDR3 region is CASSFSGTTVYNEQFF. The CDR3 nucleotides read TGTGCCAGCAGTTTTAGTGGGACAACGGTTTACAATGAGCAGTTCTTC.

This clonotype was found a few times. This rearrangement joins TRBV10-3 to TRBJ2-2; D is uncertain. The CDR3 spans 12 residues. The ends were cut back, 7 bases at V and 4 bases at J, with 7 bases in the middle. Germline V lookup: CDR1 ENHRY, CDR2 SYGVKD. CDR3 sequence (DNA): TGTGCCATCAACCGAGGCACCGGGGAGCTGTTTTTT. Translation: CAINRGTGELFF.

The gene calls are TRBV11-2 and TRBJ2-5, with a tentative D call TRBD2 (6 bases). Trimming pared 1 base from V and 2 bases from J, leaving 14 bases between. The CDR3 runs 16 residues. Per the germline V gene, CDR1 is SGHAT and CDR2 is FQNNGV. The CDR3 region has the DNA TGTGCCAGCAGCTTAGTCTTAGGAGGGGTTCAAGAGACCCAGTACTTC. Its protein product is CASSLVLGGVQETQYF.

The chain couples TRBV10-3 to TRBJ2-1; 10 bases match TRBD2. V dropped 7 bases and J dropped 5; count of bases not matched to a gene: 5. Germline V gives CDR1 ENHRY, CDR2 SYGVKD. CDR3 length: 14 residues. In DNA form, the CDR3 reads TGTGCCATCAATACCGGGACTAGCGACAATGAGCAGTTCTTC. Amino acids: CAINTGTSDNEQFF.

This clonotype was seen more than once but under ten times. V gene TRBV11-2 combines with J gene TRBJ2-1; 9 bases align to TRBD2. CDR1 is SGHAT and CDR2 is FQNNGV in the germline V gene. Germline trimming cut 1 base from V and 3 bases from J; bases unmatched to any gene: 1. This CDR3 spans 15 amino acids. CDR3 protein: CASSLASGIYNEQFF. Here the CDR3 DNA reads TGTGCCAGCAGCTTAGCTAGCGGGATCTACAATGAGCAGTTCTTC.

The sample holds a few counts of this clonotype. CDR3 protein: CASSLSGITEAFF. For the CDR3, the DNA is TGCGCCAGCAGCTTGTCAGGGATAACTGAAGCTTTCTTT. This chain links TRBV5-1 with TRBJ1-1; the D gene is possibly TRBD1 (5 bases). With 1 base removed from V and 5 bases from J, the gap between germline ends came to 9 bases. Per germline, CDR1 SGHRS and CDR2 YFSETQ. The CDR3 length is 13 residues.

V usage is TRBV4-2 and J usage is TRBJ2-5; D perhaps matches TRBD2 (6 bases). The CDR3 runs to 13 residues. In germline, CDR1 is LGHNA, CDR2 YNFKEQ. Trimming shortened V by 2 bases and J by 5 bases, and 9 bases separated the two germline ends. CDR3 residues: CASSQRLDETQYF. The CDR3, as DNA: TGTGCCAGCAGCCAAAGACTAGACGAGACCCAGTACTTC.